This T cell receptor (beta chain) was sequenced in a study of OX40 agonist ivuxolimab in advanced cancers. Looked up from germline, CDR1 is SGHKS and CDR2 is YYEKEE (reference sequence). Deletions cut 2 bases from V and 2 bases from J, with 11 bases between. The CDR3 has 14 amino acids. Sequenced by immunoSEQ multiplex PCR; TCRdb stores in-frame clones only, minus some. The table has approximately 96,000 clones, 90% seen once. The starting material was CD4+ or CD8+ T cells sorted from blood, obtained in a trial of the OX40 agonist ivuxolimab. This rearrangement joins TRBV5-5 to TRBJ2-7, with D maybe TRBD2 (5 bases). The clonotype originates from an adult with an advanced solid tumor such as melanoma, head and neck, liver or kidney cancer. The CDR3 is CASSFRGFAYEQYF. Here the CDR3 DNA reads TGTGCCAGCAGCTTTCGCGGGTTTGCCTACGAGCAGTACTTC.